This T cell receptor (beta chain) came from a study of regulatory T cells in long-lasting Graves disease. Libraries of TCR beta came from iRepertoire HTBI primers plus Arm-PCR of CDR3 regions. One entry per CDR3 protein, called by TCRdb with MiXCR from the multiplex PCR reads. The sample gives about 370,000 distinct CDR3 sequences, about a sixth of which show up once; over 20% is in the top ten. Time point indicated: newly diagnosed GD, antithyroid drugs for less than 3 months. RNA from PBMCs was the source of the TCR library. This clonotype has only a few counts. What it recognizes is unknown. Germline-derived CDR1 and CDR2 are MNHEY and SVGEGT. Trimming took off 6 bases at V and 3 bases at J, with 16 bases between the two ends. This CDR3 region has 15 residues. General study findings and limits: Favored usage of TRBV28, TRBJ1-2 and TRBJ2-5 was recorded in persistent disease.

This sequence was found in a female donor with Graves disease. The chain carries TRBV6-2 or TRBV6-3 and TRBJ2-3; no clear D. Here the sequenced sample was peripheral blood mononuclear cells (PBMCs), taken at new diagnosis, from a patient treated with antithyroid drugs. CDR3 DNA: TGTGCCAGCAGCACTGGCGCGTTCCTAACAGATACGCAGTATTTT. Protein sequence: CASSTGAFLTDTQYF.